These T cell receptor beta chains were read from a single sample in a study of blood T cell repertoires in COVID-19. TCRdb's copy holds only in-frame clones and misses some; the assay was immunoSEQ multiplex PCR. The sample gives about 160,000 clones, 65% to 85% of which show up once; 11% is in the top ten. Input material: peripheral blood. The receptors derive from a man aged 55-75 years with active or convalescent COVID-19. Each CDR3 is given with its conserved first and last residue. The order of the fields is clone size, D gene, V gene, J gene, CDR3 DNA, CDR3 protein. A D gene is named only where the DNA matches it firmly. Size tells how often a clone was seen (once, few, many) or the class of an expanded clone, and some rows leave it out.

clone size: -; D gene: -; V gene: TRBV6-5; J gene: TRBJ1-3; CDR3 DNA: TGTGCCAGCAGTTATTCCAGCTCTGGAAACACCATATATTTT; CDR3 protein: CASSYSSSGNTIYF
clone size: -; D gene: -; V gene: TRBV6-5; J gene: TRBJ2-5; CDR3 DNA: TGTGCCAGCAGAGGGGCAGGAGAGACCCAGTACTTC; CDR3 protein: CASRGAGETQYF
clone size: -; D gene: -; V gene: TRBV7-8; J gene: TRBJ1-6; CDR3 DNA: TGTGCCAGCTCCGAAAACCCGGGGGATATCTATAATTCACCCCTCCACTTT; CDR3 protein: CASSENPGDIYNSPLHF
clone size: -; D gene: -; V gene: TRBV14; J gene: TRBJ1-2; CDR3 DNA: TGTGCCAGCAGCCTAACCGAGAGGGCCGCCCCAACCCGCAACTATGGCTACACCTTC; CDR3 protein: CASSLTERAAPTRNYGYTF
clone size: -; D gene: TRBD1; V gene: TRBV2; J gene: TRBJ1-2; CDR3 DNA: TGTGCCAGCAGTGCCGGACAGGGGGCATACTATGGCTACACCTTC; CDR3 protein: CASSAGQGAYYGYTF
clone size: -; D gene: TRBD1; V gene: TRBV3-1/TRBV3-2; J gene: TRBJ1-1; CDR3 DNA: TGTGCCAGCAGCCAATCATCCGGACAGGGCCTGGCTTTCTTT; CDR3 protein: CASSQSSGQGLAFF
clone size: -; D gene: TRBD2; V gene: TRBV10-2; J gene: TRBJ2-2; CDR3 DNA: TGCGCCAGCAGGGGGACTAGCGGCTTCGGGGAGCTGTTTTTT; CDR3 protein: CASRGTSGFGELFF
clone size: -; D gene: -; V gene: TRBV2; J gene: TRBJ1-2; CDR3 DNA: TGTGCCAGCAAAGAGGGGGAAGACTATGGCTACACCTTC; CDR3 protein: CASKEGEDYGYTF
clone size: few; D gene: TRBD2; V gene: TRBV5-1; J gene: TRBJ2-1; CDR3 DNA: TGCGCCAGCAGCTTGGAGATTAGCGGGAGGCCCCCTGGGAGATACAATGAGCAGTTCTTC; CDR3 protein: CASSLEISGRPPGRYNEQFF
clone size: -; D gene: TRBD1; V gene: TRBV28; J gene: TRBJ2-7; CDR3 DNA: TGTGCCAGCAGTTCAGGACAGGGCTTCCACGAGCAGTACTTC; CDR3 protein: CASSSGQGFHEQYF
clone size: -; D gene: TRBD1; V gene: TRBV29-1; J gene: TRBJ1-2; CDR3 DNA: TGCAGCGTGTCAGAAAGGGACAGGTTTAATGGCTACACCTTC; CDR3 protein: CSVSERDRFNGYTF
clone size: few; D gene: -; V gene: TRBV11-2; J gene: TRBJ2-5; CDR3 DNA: TGTGCCAGCAGCTTAGCCAGGAAAGAGACCCAGTACTTC; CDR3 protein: CASSLARKETQYF
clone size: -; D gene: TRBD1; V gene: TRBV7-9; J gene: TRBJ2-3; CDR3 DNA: TGTGCCAGCAGCTTAGGCCCGGGACAGGGCTCTTCAGATACGCAGTATTTT; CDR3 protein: CASSLGPGQGSSDTQYF
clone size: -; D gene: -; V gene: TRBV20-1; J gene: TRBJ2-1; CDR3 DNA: TGCAGTGCGGGTAGTCGGGATGAGCAGTTCTTC; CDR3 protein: CSAGSRDEQFF
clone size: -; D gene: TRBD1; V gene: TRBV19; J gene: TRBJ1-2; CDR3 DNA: TGTGCCAGTAGGGACGGACAGGCAGCTAACTATGGCTACACCTTC; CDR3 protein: CASRDGQAANYGYTF
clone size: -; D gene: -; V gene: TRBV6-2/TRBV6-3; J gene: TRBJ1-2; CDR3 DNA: TGTGCCAGCAGTTACTCCTCAGGGCACTATGGCTACACCTTC; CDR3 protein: CASSYSSGHYGYTF
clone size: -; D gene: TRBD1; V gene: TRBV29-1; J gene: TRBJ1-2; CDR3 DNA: TGCAGCGTTCCCGATGTGGACAGGATCTATGGCTACACCTTC; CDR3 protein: CSVPDVDRIYGYTF
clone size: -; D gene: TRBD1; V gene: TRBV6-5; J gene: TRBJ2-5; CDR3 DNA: TGTGCCCTCAGCACAGGGGGCAGGGAGACCCAGTACTTC; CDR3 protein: CALSTGGRETQYF
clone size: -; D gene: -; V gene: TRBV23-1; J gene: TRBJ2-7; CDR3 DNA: TGCGCCAGCAGCCTGCCCGGGGATCCCTACGAGCAGTACTTC; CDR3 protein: CASSLPGDPYEQYF
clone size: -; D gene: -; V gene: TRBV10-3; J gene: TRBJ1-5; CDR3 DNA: TGTGCCTCCACGAGGGAAGCCAATCAGCCCCAGCATTTT; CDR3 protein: CASTREANQPQHF
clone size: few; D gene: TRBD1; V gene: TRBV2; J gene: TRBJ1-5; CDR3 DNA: TGTGCCAGCAGTGCTCGACAGGGGCAAAACCAGCCCCAGCATTTT; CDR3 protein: CASSARQGQNQPQHF
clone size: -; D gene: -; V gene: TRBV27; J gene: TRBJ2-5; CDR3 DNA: TGTGCCAGCAGCGGGACTTTTGGGGAGACCCAGTACTTC; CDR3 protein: CASSGTFGETQYF